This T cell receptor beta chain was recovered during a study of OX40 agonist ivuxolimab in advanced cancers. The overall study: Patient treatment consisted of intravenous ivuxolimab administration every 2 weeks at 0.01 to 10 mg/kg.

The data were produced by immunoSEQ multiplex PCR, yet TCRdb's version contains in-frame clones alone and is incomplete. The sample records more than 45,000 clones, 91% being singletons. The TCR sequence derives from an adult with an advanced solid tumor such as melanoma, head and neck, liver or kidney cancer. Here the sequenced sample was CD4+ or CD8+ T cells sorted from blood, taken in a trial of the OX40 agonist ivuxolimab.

The chain's CDR3 is CASSIYGTGLQQFF. The CDR3 DNA reads TGTGCCAGCAGCATTTATGGGACAGGGTTACAGCAGTTCTTC. The chain has TRBV5-8 and TRBJ2-1; 9 positions match TRBD1. CDR1 SGHTS and CDR2 YDEGEE come from the germline V gene. V shed 4 bases, J shed 11 bases, and the junction held 10 bases outside the gene matches. This CDR3 spans 14 amino acids.